This T cell receptor beta chain came from a study of shared clonotypes between healthy human individuals. Positive CCR7 selection of CD45RO-negative cells yielded the naive CD8 cells, and terminally differentiated effector memory CD45RA+ cells were excluded. The germline V gene has CDR1 MDHEN and CDR2 SYDVKM. V dropped 7 bases and J dropped 3 bases, with 13 bases sitting between them. The CDR3 spans 13 residues. Libraries were prepared by immunoSEQ multiplex PCR; TCRdb keeps only in-frame clonotypes and omits some of them. There are millions of clones in the sample; 85% to 95% occur only once, and roughly 1.8% lies in the top ten.

The V and J genes are TRBV28 and TRBJ2-7, with a possible D match to TRBD1 (6 bases). The TCR sequence derives from a man between 18 and 35 years old in good health. Some clones in this sample may be carry-over from other donors' samples. Sequencing was done on a sample of naive CD8+ T cells from PBMCs. DNA of the CDR3: TGTGCCAGCACGGACAGCAACCTCTACGAGCAGTACTTC. It specifies CASTDSNLYEQYF.